This TCR beta chain was captured by sequencing in a study of cytomegalovirus exposure and HLA in healthy donors. Study-wide findings and caveats: Several of the most significant clusters appeared, in a later analysis, to be linked to common viral pathogens. Investigators reported under 200 TCR beta chains as tied to cytomegalovirus. Later analysis associated a missense DCLRE1C variant with TCR beta V- and J-gene trimming.

Primers for the PCR totalled 60 Vbeta and 13 Jbeta. Generated by immunoSEQ multiplex PCR, the TCRdb table keeps only in-frame clones and is missing some. This table has 150,000 or so clones, roughly 75% appearing once. Comments on this clone: No antigen is known for it.

The CDR3 runs 15 residues. CDR1 and CDR2 from the germline V gene are SGHTA and FQGTGA. The V gene end was trimmed by 5 bases and the J gene end by 7 bases; junction bases not matched to a gene: 13. Whereas donors were nominally healthy upon sampling, unrecorded immune exposures were probable. This sequence was found in a man aged 35 to 55 in good health and CMV-seronegative. The chain recombines TRBV7-3 with TRBJ1-1; 7 bases line up with TRBD1. Input material: PBMCs. The CDR3 coding sequence is TGTGCCAGCAGCCGCGGCGTAGGGGGCTTGGGTGAAGCTTTCTTT. Translating gives CASSRGVGGLGEAFF.